This is a list of T cell receptor beta chains from one sample in a study of cytomegalovirus exposure and HLA in healthy donors. Generated by immunoSEQ multiplex PCR, the TCRdb table keeps only in-frame clones and is missing some. The sample has about 190,000 clones; approximately 84% are singletons. The specimen was PBMCs. These receptors originate from a man younger than 35 in good health and CMV-seropositive. Both conserved end residues are part of each CDR3. The order of the fields is clone size, D gene, J gene, V gene, CDR3 protein, CDR3 DNA. The D gene is left open where the match is weak. Only part of the rows carry a size: once, few, many, or a class if the clone is expanded.

size: -
D: TRBD1
J: TRBJ1-2
V: TRBV6-1
CDR3: CASSTRDRMSVGYTF
DNA: TGTGCCAGCAGTACCCGGGACAGGATGAGTGTGGGCTACACCTTC

size: -
D: -
J: TRBJ1-2
V: TRBV4-1
CDR3: CASSHRSRRETGYGYTF
DNA: TGCGCCAGCAGCCACCGGAGCCGAAGGGAAACAGGGTATGGCTACACCTTC

size: -
D: -
J: TRBJ2-1
V: TRBV11-3
CDR3: CASSLGRSSYNEQFF
DNA: TGTGCCAGCAGCTTAGGCAGGTCTTCCTACAATGAGCAGTTCTTC

size: -
D: TRBD1
J: TRBJ1-2
V: TRBV19
CDR3: CASTDRGYGYTF
DNA: TGTGCCAGTACGGACAGGGGATATGGCTACACCTTC

size: -
D: TRBD1
J: TRBJ2-7
V: TRBV6-1
CDR3: CASKPGTGLYEQYF
DNA: TGTGCCAGCAAACCTGGGACAGGGCTCTACGAGCAGTACTTC

size: -
D: TRBD2
J: TRBJ2-5
V: TRBV28
CDR3: CASGGGGETQYF
DNA: TGTGCCAGTGGGGGGGGAGGGGAGACCCAGTACTTC

size: -
D: -
J: TRBJ1-2
V: TRBV6-6
CDR3: CASSSPGTYGYTF
DNA: TGTGCCAGCAGTTCCCCGGGAACCTATGGCTACACCTTC

size: -
D: TRBD2
J: TRBJ2-5
V: TRBV5-1
CDR3: CASNAREGQGTQYF
DNA: TGCGCCAGCAATGCGCGGGAGGGCCAAGGGACCCAGTACTTC

size: -
D: -
J: TRBJ1-4
V: TRBV4-1
CDR3: CASSQVPTGGEKLFF
DNA: TGCGCCAGCAGCCAAGTCCCGACGGGGGGCGAAAAACTGTTTTTT

size: few
D: TRBD2
J: TRBJ2-2
V: TRBV7-9
CDR3: CASSVLAGAGELFF
DNA: TGTGCCAGCAGCGTACTAGCGGGAGCCGGGGAGCTGTTTTTT

size: -
D: -
J: TRBJ1-5
V: TRBV4-2
CDR3: CASSLELNQPQHF
DNA: TGTGCCAGCAGCCTGGAGCTCAATCAGCCCCAGCATTTT

size: -
D: TRBD2
J: TRBJ2-3
V: TRBV9
CDR3: CASSPRLAGGIDTQYF
DNA: TGTGCCAGCAGCCCCCGACTAGCGGGAGGAATAGATACGCAGTATTTT

size: -
D: TRBD1
J: TRBJ1-3
V: TRBV7-2
CDR3: CASSYYRGSTSGNTIYF
DNA: TGTGCCAGCAGCTATTACAGGGGAAGCACCTCTGGAAACACCATATATTTT

size: -
D: TRBD1
J: TRBJ2-7
V: TRBV19
CDR3: CASGNRGSYEQYF
DNA: TGTGCCAGTGGAAACAGGGGCTCCTACGAGCAGTACTTC

size: -
D: -
J: TRBJ2-1
V: TRBV7-2
CDR3: CASSLPNFEQFF
DNA: TGTGCCAGCAGCTTACCAAATTTCGAGCAGTTCTTC

size: -
D: TRBD2
J: TRBJ2-2
V: TRBV5-4
CDR3: CASSLARTSGSAGTGELFF
DNA: TGTGCCAGCAGCTTGGCCCGGACTAGCGGGAGTGCAGGCACCGGGGAGCTGTTTTTT

size: -
D: TRBD2
J: TRBJ2-2
V: TRBV29-1
CDR3: CSVTSGLNTGELFF
DNA: TGCAGCGTAACATCGGGACTAAACACCGGGGAGCTGTTTTTT

size: -
D: TRBD2
J: TRBJ2-3
V: TRBV11-3
CDR3: CASSGGRSTDTQYF
DNA: TGTGCCAGCAGTGGCGGGAGGAGCACAGATACGCAGTATTTT

size: -
D: TRBD1
J: TRBJ1-3
V: TRBV28
CDR3: CASSSRTGGRGNTIYF
DNA: TGTGCCAGCAGTTCTCGGACAGGGGGCAGGGGAAACACCATATATTTT

size: -
D: -
J: TRBJ1-5
V: TRBV2
CDR3: CASTKVAGDGQPQHF
DNA: TGTGCCAGCACCAAAGTAGCGGGGGACGGTCAGCCCCAGCATTTT

size: -
D: -
J: TRBJ2-7
V: TRBV6-1
CDR3: CASNPTGGYEQYF
DNA: TGTGCCAGCAACCCAACCGGCGGCTACGAGCAGTACTTC

size: -
D: -
J: TRBJ2-7
V: TRBV27
CDR3: CASSLSIRSYEQYF
DNA: TGTGCCAGCAGTTTATCGATCCGGAGCTACGAGCAGTACTTC

size: -
D: TRBD1
J: TRBJ2-7
V: TRBV27
CDR3: CASSRTGLPYEQYF
DNA: TGTGCCAGCAGCCGGACAGGGTTACCCTACGAGCAGTACTTC

size: -
D: TRBD1
J: TRBJ2-7
V: TRBV6-5
CDR3: CASSYSLGQLTYEQYF
DNA: TGTGCCAGCAGTTATAGTCTGGGACAGCTAACCTACGAGCAGTACTTC

size: few
D: -
J: TRBJ1-1
V: TRBV30
CDR3: CAWSPLGEAFF
DNA: TGTGCCTGGAGTCCTCTCGGGGAAGCTTTCTTT

size: -
D: TRBD1
J: TRBJ1-4
V: TRBV28
CDR3: CASMGDSQEKLFF
DNA: TGTGCCAGCATGGGGGACAGTCAGGAAAAACTGTTTTTT

size: -
D: -
J: TRBJ2-1
V: TRBV4-1
CDR3: CASSQFGQTTAEQFF
DNA: TGCGCCAGCAGCCAGTTCGGACAGACTACGGCTGAGCAGTTCTTC

size: -
D: TRBD1
J: TRBJ2-7
V: TRBV9
CDR3: CASSVGDSKSYEQYF
DNA: TGTGCCAGCAGCGTTGGGGACAGCAAGTCTTACGAGCAGTACTTC

size: -
D: TRBD2
J: TRBJ2-7
V: TRBV27
CDR3: CASSFQGEGEQYF
DNA: TGTGCCAGCAGTTTCCAAGGGGAGGGCGAGCAGTACTTC

size: once
D: TRBD2
J: TRBJ2-2
V: TRBV5-1
CDR3: CASSPRLAGNTGELFF
DNA: TGCGCCAGCAGCCCCCGACTAGCGGGAAACACCGGGGAGCTGTTTTTT

size: -
D: TRBD2
J: TRBJ2-1
V: TRBV6-5
CDR3: CASKGTSKAYNEQFF
DNA: TGTGCCAGCAAAGGGACTAGCAAGGCCTACAATGAGCAGTTCTTC

size: -
D: -
J: TRBJ1-5
V: TRBV4-1
CDR3: CASSQGGDQPQHF
DNA: TGCGCCAGCAGCCAAGGCGGGGATCAGCCCCAGCATTTT

size: -
D: TRBD2
J: TRBJ2-1
V: TRBV7-2
CDR3: CASSRTSGRALGNEQFF
DNA: TGTGCCAGCAGCCGGACTAGCGGGAGGGCCTTGGGCAATGAGCAGTTCTTC

size: once
D: TRBD1
J: TRBJ1-2
V: TRBV9
CDR3: CASSVGNRGPGYTF
DNA: TGTGCCAGCAGCGTAGGTAACAGGGGGCCTGGCTACACCTTC

size: -
D: -
J: TRBJ1-2
V: TRBV7-3
CDR3: CASSAGPGYGYTF
DNA: TGTGCCAGCAGCGCAGGGCCCGGCTATGGCTACACCTTC

size: -
D: TRBD2
J: TRBJ2-7
V: TRBV28
CDR3: CAISPAGEVLEQYF
DNA: TGTGCCATCTCGCCAGCGGGAGAAGTGCTCGAGCAGTACTTC

size: once
D: -
J: TRBJ1-5
V: TRBV28
CDR3: CASSLTRQSQPQHF
DNA: TGTGCCAGCAGTTTAACCAGACAGAGTCAGCCCCAGCATTTT

size: -
D: TRBD1
J: TRBJ2-7
V: TRBV10-1
CDR3: CASRPTGIKVGEQYF
DNA: TGCGCCAGCAGACCGACAGGGATTAAGGTAGGCGAGCAGTACTTC

size: once
D: -
J: TRBJ2-2
V: TRBV7-3
CDR3: CASSPETGELFF
DNA: TGTGCCAGCAGCCCAGAAACCGGGGAGCTGTTTTTT

size: -
D: -
J: TRBJ1-4
V: TRBV30
CDR3: CAWDPGTNNEKLFF
DNA: TGTGCCTGGGATCCCGGGACAAATAATGAAAAACTGTTTTTT

size: few
D: -
J: TRBJ2-6
V: TRBV5-1
CDR3: CASSSDSSGANVLTF
DNA: TGCGCCAGCAGCTCCGACAGCTCTGGGGCCAACGTCCTGACTTTC

size: -
D: TRBD2
J: TRBJ2-7
V: TRBV5-1
CDR3: CASSLAPSGSPYEQYF
DNA: TGCGCCAGCAGCTTGGCACCTAGCGGGAGTCCCTACGAGCAGTACTTC

size: -
D: TRBD1
J: TRBJ2-1
V: TRBV7-2
CDR3: CASSLWDSPNEQFF
DNA: TGTGCCAGCAGCTTGTGGGACAGCCCCAATGAGCAGTTCTTC

size: -
D: TRBD1
J: TRBJ2-2
V: TRBV28
CDR3: CASSSRDRGDSGELFF
DNA: TGTGCCAGCAGCTCCCGGGACAGGGGGGACTCCGGGGAGCTGTTTTTT

size: -
D: -
J: TRBJ1-5
V: TRBV5-1
CDR3: CASSAVEGLNQPQHF
DNA: TGCGCCAGCAGCGCGGTTGAGGGCCTAAATCAGCCCCAGCATTTT

size: -
D: -
J: TRBJ2-3
V: TRBV30
CDR3: CALGARGDTQYF
DNA: TGTGCCCTCGGGGCCCGGGGGGATACGCAGTATTTT

size: -
D: -
J: TRBJ1-3
V: TRBV28
CDR3: CASREQSGGSGNTIYF
DNA: TGTGCCAGCAGGGAACAGTCAGGAGGCTCTGGAAACACCATATATTTT